The rows below give T cell receptor beta chains drawn from one sample of a study of blood T cell repertoires in COVID-19. Libraries were prepared by immunoSEQ multiplex PCR; TCRdb keeps only in-frame clonotypes and omits some of them. Among 150,000 to 200,000 clones listed, approximately 86% were seen once. The sequencing sample was made of peripheral blood. The receptors were sampled from a woman between 40 and 50 years old with COVID-19, enrolled during active disease. Each CDR3 is given with its conserved first and last residue. Each record gives: clone size, V gene, J gene, D gene, CDR3 DNA, CDR3 protein. The D gene is left open where the match is weak. Clone size is stated in some rows and not others, as once, few, many or a class when expanded.

clone_size: -
v_call: TRBV5-1
j_call: TRBJ1-3
d_call: -
cdr3_nt: TGCGCCAGCAGCCCCACAGGGCCTCCGGACACCATATATTTT
cdr3_aa: CASSPTGPPDTIYF

clone_size: -
v_call: TRBV14
j_call: TRBJ1-4
d_call: -
cdr3_nt: TGTGCCAGCAGCCAAGTTGGGGCAAGAGAAAAACTGTTTTTT
cdr3_aa: CASSQVGAREKLFF

clone_size: -
v_call: TRBV2
j_call: TRBJ2-1
d_call: TRBD1
cdr3_nt: TGTGCCAGCAAATGGGACAGGGACAATGAGCAGTTCTTC
cdr3_aa: CASKWDRDNEQFF

clone_size: -
v_call: TRBV18
j_call: TRBJ1-6
d_call: TRBD1
cdr3_nt: TGTGCCAGCTCACCACAGGGGGCTGTTGGTTCACCCCTCCACTTT
cdr3_aa: CASSPQGAVGSPLHF

clone_size: -
v_call: TRBV7-8
j_call: TRBJ2-7
d_call: -
cdr3_nt: TGTGCCAGCAGCTTAGTAGCTGGGTACGAGCAGTACTTC
cdr3_aa: CASSLVAGYEQYF

clone_size: once
v_call: TRBV4-2
j_call: TRBJ2-1
d_call: -
cdr3_nt: TGTGCCAGCAGCCACAATGCGGGACCGGGACAGAACAATGAGCAGTTCTTC
cdr3_aa: CASSHNAGPGQNNEQFF

clone_size: -
v_call: TRBV6-2/TRBV6-3
j_call: TRBJ2-3
d_call: -
cdr3_nt: TGTGCCAGCAGTCAACAGGGGGGGCCCACAGATACGCAGTATTTT
cdr3_aa: CASSQQGGPTDTQYF

clone_size: -
v_call: TRBV18
j_call: TRBJ2-2
d_call: -
cdr3_nt: TGTGCCAGCTCACCTTCAGCGATCGGGGAGCTGTTTTTT
cdr3_aa: CASSPSAIGELFF

clone_size: -
v_call: TRBV18
j_call: TRBJ2-1
d_call: -
cdr3_nt: TGTGCCAGCTCACCCCTGGAGGGTGCGACGGAGCAGTTCTTC
cdr3_aa: CASSPLEGATEQFF

clone_size: -
v_call: TRBV24-1
j_call: TRBJ2-1
d_call: -
cdr3_nt: TGTGCCACCAGTGACCCCCGCATCCCAGACCCGGGACAGTTCTTC
cdr3_aa: CATSDPRIPDPGQFF

clone_size: -
v_call: TRBV12-5
j_call: TRBJ1-1
d_call: TRBD1
cdr3_nt: TGTGCTAGTGGTTTGGACAGGGGGAACACTGAAGCTTTCTTT
cdr3_aa: CASGLDRGNTEAFF